The TCR beta chain described here comes from a study of blood T cells in healthy people across ages. A second roughly 6 to 11 cycle PCR used barcoded and J-beta primers. MiXCR, run by TCRdb on the 5' RACE reads, gives a single entry per CDR3 protein. The sample yields approximately 780,000 distinct CDR3 sequences, roughly 26% seen once. A few counts support this clonotype. This CDR3 contains 17 residues. J was trimmed by 8 bases and V by 2 bases; bases with no gene match: 12. The V gene's germline CDR1 is MDHEN and CDR2 SYDVKM. A further study also used this sample, focusing on T cells of mothers and their children.

This chain uses TRBV28 with TRBJ2-1, with 10 bases lining up with TRBD1. Material: blood. This clonotype was obtained from a boy between 10 and 17 years old in good health. The CDR3 bases are TGTGCCAGCAGTTTAGGGGCCGGGACAGGGGAGCGGGATGAGCAGTTCTTC. Its protein product is CASSLGAGTGERDEQFF.